This note documents a single T cell receptor (beta chain) sequence. The antigen remains undetermined. This CDR3 is also generated by other DNA sequences in the sample. This sample is part of a study of T cells in narcolepsy. Study outcomes and limitations: Comparing one patient's CSF and blood CD4+ clonotypes highlighted HCRT- and TRIB2-specific autoreactive clonotypes.

Trimming cost V 0 bases and J 11 bases, with 11 bases left between them. Looked up from germline, CDR1 is SGHVS and CDR2 is FQNEAQ. CDR3 length: 13 residues. The protocol was immunoSEQ multiplex PCR, while the TCRdb copy is restricted to in-frame clones and leaves out a portion. In the table there are about 40,000 clones, about 91% of which are singletons. The sample comprised CD45RA- memory CD4+ T cells from PBMCs. The sequence was collected from a human donor with narcolepsy. V and J are TRBV7-8 and TRBJ2-1; D may be TRBD1 (6 bases). CDR3 DNA: TGTGCCAGCAGCTTAGCGGGGGCTTCTCAGCAGTTCTTC. Translation: CASSLAGASQQFF. The variable domain in full, with the rest retrieved from reference TRBV7-8 and TRBJ2-1, is GAGVSQSPRYKVAKRGQDVALRCDPISGHVSLFWYQQALGQGPEFLTYFQNEAQLDKSGLPSDRFFAERPEGSVSTLKIQRTQQEDSAVYLCASSLAGASQQFFGPGTRLTVL.